These 11 T cell receptor beta chains were all obtained from the same sample, sequenced in a study of regulatory T cells in long-lasting Graves disease. The time point was: newly diagnosed GD, antithyroid drugs for less than 3 months. PBMC RNA served as the TCR library source. Assembly of TCR beta libraries relied on iRepertoire HTBI primers together with Arm-PCR of CDR3 regions. TCRdb reprocessed the multiplex PCR reads with MiXCR, giving one entry per CDR3 protein. The sample contains 450,000 to 600,000 distinct CDR3 sequences, around 15% of which appear only once. In addition, the sample was reused for a study of T cells in Graves' hyperthyroidism and ophthalmopathy.

The sequencing here drew on peripheral blood mononuclear cells (PBMCs), taken at new diagnosis, from a patient treated with antithyroid drugs. These receptors were taken from a man between 40 and 49 years old with Graves disease.

This clonotype came up a few times. V usage is TRBV19 and J usage is TRBJ2-2; D is ambiguous. The CDR3 has 10 amino acids. The V end lost 7 bases, the J end lost 6 bases, and 3 bases lay between the germline ends. Germline V gene sequence: CDR1 LNHDA, CDR2 SQIVND (reference sequence). The CDR3 coding sequence is TGTGCCAGTAAGGCCGGGGAGCTGTTTTTT. It yields the protein CASKAGELFF.

This clonotype was seen ten or more times. The chain combines TRBV28 with TRBJ2-2; 8 bases are shared with TRBD2. The V segment lost 3 bases and the J segment 2 bases; nucleotides outside the gene matches: 11. CDR1 is MDHEN, CDR2 SYDVKM, per germline. The CDR3 sequence is 18 residues long. The CDR3: CASSFVAGPLINTGELFF. The DNA for the CDR3 is TGTGCCAGCAGTTTTGTAGCGGGACCCTTAATAAACACCGGGGAGCTGTTTTTT.

The genes are TRBV29-1 and TRBJ2-7; TRBD2 might be the D (6 bases). Between the trimmed V and J ends, which lost 1 base and 5 bases, there was a span of 9 bases. Germline V gene sequence: CDR1 SQVTM, CDR2 ANQGSEA. CDR3 length equals 12 residues. In DNA form, the CDR3 reads TGCAGCGTTGAAGGGTCGGGGGACGAGCAGTACTTC. This codes for CSVEGSGDEQYF.

The chain is built from TRBV6-2 or TRBV6-3 and TRBJ1-4; D not certain. Trimming cost V 5 bases and J 2 bases, with 9 bases left between them. This CDR3 comprises 14 residues. CDR1 and CDR2 from the germline V gene are MNHEY and SVGEGT. This CDR3 is CASSVSTTNEKLFF. CDR3 bases: TGTGCCAGCAGTGTCAGTACGACTAATGAAAAACTGTTTTTT.

Details on this clonotype: A much larger clone sits a single nucleotide away, making a read error possible. The chain couples TRBV11-1 to TRBJ1-1, with D unclear. V lost 5 bases and J 3 bases, leaving 13 bases between the germline ends. Germline assignment: CDR1 SGHAT and CDR2 FQDESV (reference sequence). CDR3 length equals 14 residues. The CDR3 coding sequence is TGTGCCAGCAGCATGAATGACTTGCACACTGAAGCTTTCTTT. It specifies CASSMNDLHTEAFF. The variable domain in full, with the rest retrieved from reference TRBV11-1 and TRBJ1-1, is EAEVAQSPRYKITEKSQAVAFWCDPISGHATLYWYRQILGQGPELLVQFQDESVVDDSQLPKDRFSAERLKGVDSTLKIQPAELGDSAMYLCASSMNDLHTEAFFGQGTRLTVV.

In regard to this clonotype: This likely comes from a read error, as the CDR3 has no conserved phenylalanine or tryptophan at its end. The genes are TRBV6-1 and TRBJ2-7; D call uncertain. Germline loops: CDR1 MNHNS, CDR2 SASEGT. The CDR3 covers 12 residues. V was clipped by 7 bases and J by 2 bases, with 9 bases between them. In DNA, the CDR3 is TGTGCCAGCAAGTTCGAAGCCTACGAGCAGTACTCC. It specifies CASKFEAYEQYS.

This clonotype came up many times. J is TRBJ2-3 and V is TRBV12-3 or TRBV12-4; D might be TRBD2 (5 bases). This CDR3 region has 15 residues. With 1 base removed from V and 3 bases from J, the gap between germline ends came to 11 bases. The CDR3 here is CASSLDPTGTDTQYF. The CDR3 nucleotides are TGTGCCAGCAGTTTAGATCCAACGGGGACAGATACGCAGTATTTT.

This clonotype was seen many times. The chain couples TRBV5-6 to TRBJ2-1, with TRBD2 matching over 7 bases. This CDR3 is 16 amino acids long. Germline V gene sequence: CDR1 SGHDT, CDR2 YYEEEE. V dropped 1 base and J dropped 5; count of bases not matched to a gene: 9. CDR3 DNA sequence: TGTGCCAGCAGCTTGTTTCGGGGGGTTTCCGACAATGAGCAGTTCTTC. Residues: CASSLFRGVSDNEQFF.

This clonotype was detected ten times or more. The CDR3 sequence is CASTLLAGGYNEQFF. CDR3 nucleotides: TGTGCCAGCACCCTCCTAGCGGGAGGGTACAATGAGCAGTTCTTC. The chain employs TRBV28 and TRBJ2-1; 12 bases fit TRBD2. The CDR3 contains 15 residues. The junction had 5 bases not matched to a gene; V was cut back by 7 bases and J by 4 bases. Germline values: CDR1 MDHEN, CDR2 SYDVKM.

The table lists this clonotype with many counts. The V gene is TRBV11-3, the J gene TRBJ2-1; TRBD1 matches at 11 bases. CDR3 size: 16 residues. Unmatched junction bases numbered 6, after V lost 1 base and J lost 7 bases. Germline assignment: CDR1 SGHNT and CDR2 YENEEA. CDR3 region: CASSLADRGRRNEQFF. The CDR3 region has the DNA TGTGCCAGCAGCTTAGCGGACAGGGGGCGTAGGAATGAGCAGTTCTTC.

This clonotype was seen repeatedly, ten times or more. The V and J genes are TRBV12-3 or TRBV12-4 and TRBJ1-2, with D unresolved. CDR3 size: 13 residues. V dropped 7 bases and J dropped 4 bases, with 13 bases sitting between them. Here the CDR3 reads CASTISGIYGYTF. The DNA for the CDR3 is TGTGCCAGCACCATATCCGGGATCTATGGCTACACCTTC.